This T cell receptor (beta chain) was captured by sequencing in a study of blood T cell repertoires in COVID-19. Here immunoSEQ multiplex PCR was the method, and the copy in TCRdb shows in-frame clones only, minus some. The repertoire consists of about 200,000 clones, with approximately 86% occurring once and the leading ten covering approximately 3%. V lost 3 bases and J lost 7, with 13 bases in between. CDR1 MDHEN and CDR2 SYDVKM come from the germline V gene. This CDR3 has 14 amino acids. The receptor comes from a man between 60 and 70 years old with acute or convalescent COVID-19. The rearrangement uses TRBV28 and TRBJ1-5, with a possible D match to TRBD1 (5 bases). The sample consisted of peripheral blood. The CDR3 region is CASSFGSGLQPQHF. The CDR3 DNA reads TGTGCCAGCAGTTTCGGGTCAGGGCTCCAGCCCCAGCATTTT.